The 22 T cell receptor beta chains reported below all come from one sample, sequenced in a study of identical twins. In TCRdb, the 5' RACE reads were re-called with MiXCR into one record per CDR3 protein. The table lists 450,000 or so distinct CDR3 sequences, 13% to 15% of them singletons. A further study also used this sample, focusing on yellow fever vaccine responses in identical twins.

The sample comprised CD4+ T cells sorted from blood. The receptor source for this set is a woman aged 18 to 35 in good health.

DNA for the CDR3: TGTGCCAGCAGCTTCGCCGGGACTAGCGGTCTCTATGAGCAGTTCTTC. It specifies CASSFAGTSGLYEQFF. The chain is built from TRBV28 and TRBJ2-1; 11 bases are a match to TRBD2. This CDR3 is 16 amino acids long. The V segment lost 6 bases and the J segment 8 bases; nucleotides outside the gene matches: 12. Germline CDR1 is MDHEN and CDR2 is SYDVKM.

This clonotype showed up many times. The chain carries TRBV29-1 and TRBJ1-2; 8 nucleotides agree with TRBD1. V was pared by 7 bases and J by 2 bases, with 3 bases of the junction left unmatched. Germline V gives CDR1 SQVTM, CDR2 ANQGSEA. The CDR3 runs 12 residues. The CDR3 spells CSARQGNYGYTF. The DNA of the CDR3 is TGCAGCGCCCGACAGGGGAACTATGGCTACACCTTC.

This clonotype has more than one count but fewer than ten. The rearrangement links TRBV5-1 to TRBJ2-5, with 7 positions matching TRBD1. This CDR3 is 13 amino acids long. Germline V gene sequence: CDR1 SGHRS, CDR2 YFSETQ. Germline trimming cut 4 bases from V and 4 bases from J; bases unmatched to any gene: 4. CDR3 region: CASSRGQRETQYF. Here the CDR3 DNA reads TGCGCCAGCAGCCGGGGACAGCGAGAGACCCAGTACTTC. Using reference TRBV5-1 and TRBJ2-5 for the parts outside the CDR3, the full variable domain is KAGVTQTPRYLIKTRGQQVTLSCSPISGHRSVSWYQQTPGQGLQFLFEYFSETQRNKGNFPGRFSGRQFSNSRSEMNVSTLELGDSALYLCASSRGQRETQYFGPGTRLLVL.

This clonotype was detected many times. The rearrangement links TRBV3-1 to TRBJ2-3, with 14 bases aligning to TRBD2. Germline V gene data show CDR1 as LGHDT and CDR2 as YNNKEL (reference sequence). V shed 5 bases, J shed 4 bases, and the junction held 8 bases outside the gene matches. The CDR3 has 17 amino acids. CDR3 amino acids: CASSKRLAGGPADTQYF. The CDR3 DNA is TGTGCCAGCAGCAAACGACTAGCGGGAGGGCCCGCAGATACGCAGTATTTT.

V and J are TRBV6-1 and TRBJ2-3; unclear D gene. CDR1 MNHNS and CDR2 SASEGT come from the germline V gene. This CDR3 comprises 14 residues. V gave up 6 bases and J gave up 1 base, with 11 bases separating them. CDR3 sequence (DNA): TGTGCCAGCAGCTCTTATGGGGGCACAGATACGCAGTATTTT. Amino acids: CASSSYGGTDTQYF.

Points on this clonotype: A read error is possible here, since a much larger clone lies one base away. This sequence joins TRBV29-1 and TRBJ2-1, with 9 positions matching TRBD1. Germline CDR1 reads SQVTM; CDR2 reads ANQGSEA. This CDR3 is 13 amino acids long. CDR3 DNA sequence: TGCAGCGTTTCCGGGACAGGGTTAAATGAGCAGCTCTTC. The encoded protein is CSVSGTGLNEQLF.

This clonotype was seen only a few times. This chain joins TRBV20-1 and TRBJ2-7; D is uncertain. Trimming cost V 3 bases and J 2 bases, with 5 bases left between them. Looked up from germline, CDR1 is DFQATT and CDR2 is SNEGSKA (reference sequence). This CDR3 comprises 11 residues. CDR3 in amino acids: CSASGAYEQYF. CDR3 nucleotides: TGCAGTGCTAGCGGCGCCTACGAGCAGTACTTC.

This clonotype was seen a handful of times. This rearrangement joins TRBV20-1 to TRBJ2-1, with 9 bases fitting TRBD2. The trim removed 5 bases at V and 8 bases at J, leaving 10 bases unmatched. The CDR3 extends over 14 amino acids. Germline CDR1 and CDR2: DFQATT and SNEGSKA (reference sequence). The CDR3 coding sequence is TGCAGTGCTCGACTAGCGGAAACAGGACATGAGCAGTTCTTC. This codes for CSARLAETGHEQFF.

This clonotype was counted ten times or more. This chain uses TRBV7-2 with TRBJ2-1; D may correspond to TRBD1 or TRBD2 (5 bases each). Germline V CDR1 and CDR2: SGHTA, FQGNSA. This CDR3 is 15 amino acids long. Trimming took off 5 bases at V and 7 bases at J, with 18 bases between the two ends. CDR3 loop: CASSLRGKDSNEQFF. In nucleotides, the CDR3 is TGTGCCAGCAGCCTAAGGGGAAAGGACTCGAATGAGCAGTTCTTC.

The CDR3 region has the DNA TGTGCCAGCGGGGGGGGCTCAAGTAATGAAAAACTGTTTTTT. Protein sequence: CASGGGSSNEKLFF. This chain connects TRBV25-1 to TRBJ1-4; D may be TRBD1 (6 bases). Between the trimmed V and J ends, which lost 8 bases and 4 bases, there was a span of 14 bases. Looked up from germline, CDR1 is MGHDK and CDR2 is SYGVNS. This CDR3 has 14 amino acids.

The J gene is TRBJ2-7, the V gene TRBV3-1; D not resolved. From germline, CDR1 is LGHDT and CDR2 YNNKEL (reference sequence). The CDR3 totals 14 residues. V was shortened by 4 bases and J by 0 bases, with 10 bases between the two germline ends. Written as DNA, the CDR3 is TGTGCCAGCAGCCGGGATTGGGCCTCCTACGAGCAGTACTTC. This translates into CASSRDWASYEQYF.

The chain carries TRBV20-1 and TRBJ2-1; no definite D call. The germline CDR1 and CDR2 sequences are DFQATT and SNEGSKA (reference sequence). Trimming shortened V by 0 bases and J by 4 bases, and 7 bases separated the two germline ends. The CDR3 has 13 amino acids. CDR3 DNA: TGCAGTGCTAGAGAATCAGAGTACAATGAGCAGTTCTTC. Translation gives CSARESEYNEQFF.

This clonotype was counted between two and nine times. The DNA for the CDR3 is TGTGCCAGCAGCAACGAATACAATCAGCCCCAGCATTTT. Its protein product is CASSNEYNQPQHF. The chain employs TRBV7-2 and TRBJ1-5, with no clear D. The CDR3 contains 13 residues. V shed 5 bases and J shed 3 bases, with 8 bases lying between them. In germline, CDR1 is SGHTA, CDR2 FQGNSA.

The chain has TRBV5-1 and TRBJ2-3, with 7 bases identical to TRBD1. The CDR3 has 14 residues. Germline V gene lookup returns CDR1 SGHRS and CDR2 YFSETQ. The V and J ends lost 5 bases and 6 bases, in that order; junction bases with no gene match: 9. The CDR3: CASRPDRLRDTQYF. CDR3 nucleotide sequence: TGCGCCAGCAGGCCGGACAGGCTGCGGGATACGCAGTATTTT.

The chain couples TRBV6-1 to TRBJ2-2, with a weak D call TRBD1 (5 bases). The ends were cut back, 5 bases at V and 5 bases at J, with 12 bases in the middle. Per germline, CDR1 MNHNS and CDR2 SASEGT. The CDR3 is made up of 14 amino acids. For the CDR3, the DNA is TGTGCCAGCAGTAGGGGCAGGGAAACCGGGGAGCTGTTTTTT. It translates to CASSRGRETGELFF.

The chain couples TRBV7-2 to TRBJ2-1, with no clear D. The CDR3 extends over 11 amino acids. V lost 4 bases and J lost 9, with 7 bases in between. Germline lookup yields CDR1 SGHTA and CDR2 FQGNSA. CDR3 nucleotides: TGTGCCAGCAGCTATTTTGGTGAGCAGTTCTTC. This encodes CASSYFGEQFF.

This rearrangement joins TRBV27 to TRBJ2-7; 12 bases match TRBD1. Per germline, CDR1 MNHEY and CDR2 SMNVEV (reference sequence). The junction had 17 bases not matched to a gene; V was cut back by 5 bases and J by 0 bases. The CDR3 has 20 amino acids. This CDR3 is CASSRLPGQGAQWFSYEQYF. The CDR3, as DNA: TGTGCCAGCAGTCGTCTACCGGGACAGGGGGCCCAATGGTTCTCCTACGAGCAGTACTTC.

This chain's CDR3 is CASRNPGWDEQYF. In DNA, the CDR3 is TGTGCCAGCAGGAACCCAGGGTGGGACGAGCAGTACTTC. This chain links TRBV6-6 with TRBJ2-7, with a possible D match to TRBD1 (5 bases). The CDR3 consists of 13 residues. The germline gives CDR1 MNHNY, CDR2 SVGAGI (reference sequence). With 6 bases removed from V and 5 bases from J, the gap between germline ends came to 14 bases.

This clonotype has only a few counts. The chain employs TRBV12-3 or TRBV12-4 and TRBJ2-7, with a tentative D call TRBD1 (5 bases). V was pared by 5 bases and J by 13 bases, with 18 bases between. This CDR3 is built from 12 residues. CDR3 amino acids: CASSETTDRNYF. CDR3 in DNA: TGTGCCAGCAGTGAGACGACAGACCGAAATTACTTC.

This clonotype turned up a few times. This chain links TRBV6-5 with TRBJ2-7; D not certain. Trimming removed 1 base from V and 0 bases from J, with 16 bases in between. The length of the CDR3 is 17 residues. The germline CDR1 and CDR2 sequences are MNHEY and SVGAGI. The CDR3 region is CASSYWPPSRISYEQYF. The CDR3 coding sequence is TGTGCCAGCAGTTACTGGCCCCCCTCTAGGATCTCCTACGAGCAGTACTTC.

This clonotype was seen a handful of times. The V call is TRBV7-6, the J call TRBJ1-4; D is undetermined. The V end lost 5 bases, the J end lost 6 bases, and 16 bases lay between the germline ends. This CDR3 has 15 amino acids. Germline CDR1 and CDR2: SGHVS and FNYEAQ. The CDR3 spells CASSGNGLVDEKLFF. CDR3 nucleotides: TGTGCCAGCAGCGGAAACGGCTTAGTGGATGAAAAACTGTTTTTT.

The chain combines TRBV5-1 with TRBJ2-1; a possible D gene is TRBD2 (6 bases). Germline assignment: CDR1 SGHRS and CDR2 YFSETQ. This CDR3 is 13 amino acids long. The ends were cut back, 0 bases at V and 13 bases at J, with 14 bases in the middle. CDR3 in DNA: TGCGCCAGCAGCTTGGAGGGACTCGGTATACAGTTCTTC. The encoded protein is CASSLEGLGIQFF.